This TCR beta chain was sequenced for a study of T cells after yellow fever vaccination. Study conclusions and caveats: Among all clonotypes, a small share was observed in both CD4 and CD8 compartments.

V was pared by 2 bases and J by 6 bases, with 19 bases between. CDR1 and CDR2 (germline): SNHLY, FYNNEI. The CDR3 contains 16 residues. This clonotype was picked up a small number of times. The antigen is undetermined. 5'RACE template switching generated TCR cDNA, adding a universal primer site and UMIs. TCRdb analysed the 5' RACE reads with MiXCR anew, one entry per CDR3 protein. In the table there are about 300,000 distinct CDR3 sequences, about 6.9% of which are singletons. The genes are TRBV2 and TRBJ1-2; D might be TRBD1 (6 bases). The TCR originated in a young man who received the YFV17D yellow fever vaccine. The starting material was PBMCs, obtained about 41 days after the first yellow fever vaccination. CDR3 protein: CASSESREGQNNGYTF. In DNA, the CDR3 is TGTGCCAGCAGTGAATCTCGGGAAGGACAGAATAATGGCTACACCTTC.